These 29 T cell receptor beta chains were all obtained from the same sample, sequenced in a study of chemoradiotherapy in HPV16-positive cancers. The assay was immunoSEQ multiplex PCR, and TCRdb's table has in-frame clones only and misses some. The table includes approximately 3,000 clones, approximately 86% detected once. Specimen: tumor tissue, collected from a patient who underwent chemoradiotherapy. These receptor sequences come from a human donor with HPV-associated anogenital cancer.

J is TRBJ1-2 and V is TRBV7-9; D is unresolved. Germline CDR1 is SEHNR and CDR2 is FQNEAQ (reference sequence). Trimming pared 4 bases from V and 4 bases from J, leaving 7 bases between. The CDR3 has 12 amino acids. This CDR3 is CASSSDLYGYTF. The CDR3 DNA follows: TGTGCCAGCAGCTCAGACCTCTATGGCTACACCTTC.

The chain links TRBV5-6 to TRBJ2-2; unclear D gene. V lost 1 base, J lost 2 bases, and 0 bases lay in between. This CDR3 region has 12 residues. Germline V CDR1 and CDR2: SGHDT, YYEEEE. The CDR3 protein is CASSLNTGELFF. In DNA form, the CDR3 reads TGTGCCAGCAGCTTGAACACCGGGGAGCTGTTTTTT.

A few counts support this clone. The rearrangement joins TRBV27 to TRBJ2-1, with D perhaps matching TRBD2 (6 bases). V lost 4 bases and J lost 9, with 25 bases in between. The V gene's germline CDR1 is MNHEY and CDR2 SMNVEV (reference sequence). The CDR3 covers 17 residues. The CDR3 is CASSSNDGGFRVGEQFF. CDR3 DNA sequence: TGTGCCAGCAGTTCAAACGACGGGGGTTTTCGGGTCGGTGAGCAGTTCTTC.

The chain carries TRBV7-9 and TRBJ2-7; D is uncertain. There are 13 residues in the CDR3. CDR1 is SEHNR, CDR2 FQNEAQ, per germline (reference sequence). V was clipped by 5 bases and J by 2 bases, with 10 bases between them. For the CDR3, the DNA is TGTGCCAGCAGCGTCGATAGTGCCTACGAGCAGTACTTC. It is translated as CASSVDSAYEQYF.

This rearrangement joins TRBV28 to TRBJ1-2; 7 bases map to TRBD1. Germline loops: CDR1 MDHEN, CDR2 SYDVKM. The CDR3 has 13 amino acids. The trim removed 4 bases at V and 7 bases at J, leaving 6 bases unmatched. In DNA form, the CDR3 reads TGTGCCAGCAGTTCCCGGGCAGGGGGTGGCTACACCTTC. It codes for CASSSRAGGGYTF.

The V call is TRBV7-3, the J call TRBJ2-7, with no clear D. Germline CDR1 SGHTA, CDR2 FQGTGA. V was shortened by 5 bases and J by 6 bases, with 17 bases between the two germline ends. The CDR3 is made up of 14 amino acids. The CDR3 sequence is CASSLDPLIGEQYF. CDR3 bases: TGTGCCAGCAGCCTGGACCCGCTGATTGGCGAGCAGTACTTC. The entire variable domain, with the rest obtained from reference TRBV7-3 and TRBJ2-7, is as follows: GAGVSQTPSNKVTEKGKYVELRCDPISGHTALYWYRQSLGQGPEFLIYFQGTGAADDSGLPNDRFFAVRPEGSVSTLKIQRTERGDSAVYLCASSLDPLIGEQYFGPGTRLTVT.

The chain joins TRBV9 to TRBJ2-7; 7 bases line up with TRBD2. The length of the CDR3 is 15 residues. CDR1 SGDLS and CDR2 YYNGEE come from the germline V gene. The V segment lost 4 bases and the J segment 5 bases; nucleotides outside the gene matches: 12. In DNA, the CDR3 is TGTGCCAGCAGCCCCCGGGGAGGGTCATCCCACGAGCAGTACTTC. Translated, it gives CASSPRGGSSHEQYF.

The V and J genes are TRBV6-4 and TRBJ2-3, with TRBD2 matching over 13 bases. This CDR3 is built from 15 residues. V was pared by 4 bases and J by 6 bases, with 4 bases of the junction left unmatched. Germline loops: CDR1 MRHNA, CDR2 SNTAGT. This CDR3 is CASSATSGGADTQYF. The CDR3 bases are TGTGCCAGCAGTGCAACTAGCGGGGGGGCCGATACGCAGTATTTT.

This clone was seen only once. The V call is TRBV2, the J call TRBJ1-1; D gene ambiguous. From germline, CDR1 is SNHLY and CDR2 FYNNEI. V shed 8 bases and J shed 3 bases, with 13 bases lying between them. CDR3 length equals 13 residues. The CDR3: CASRSGVYTEAFF. CDR3 nucleotides: TGTGCCAGCCGGTCCGGGGTTTACACTGAAGCTTTCTTT.

V and J are TRBV6-1 and TRBJ1-4; TRBD1 agrees at 7 bases. Looked up from germline, CDR1 is MNHNS and CDR2 is SASEGT. With V trimmed by 2 bases and J by 8 bases, 8 bases remained unmatched. This CDR3 region has 15 residues. The CDR3 loop reads CASSETAGGGEKLFF. CDR3 DNA: TGTGCCAGCAGTGAAACGGCAGGGGGGGGAGAAAAACTGTTTTTT.

The V and J genes are TRBV5-1 and TRBJ2-5, with D perhaps TRBD1 (5 bases). The length of the CDR3 is 14 residues. Between the trimmed V and J ends, which lost 0 bases and 4 bases, there was a span of 10 bases. In germline, CDR1 is SGHRS, CDR2 YFSETQ. The CDR3 spells CASSLALGRETQYF. The CDR3 DNA sequence: TGCGCCAGCAGCTTGGCCCTGGGGCGAGAGACCCAGTACTTC.

This sequence joins TRBV5-1 and TRBJ2-2, with 8 positions matching TRBD2. V shed 0 bases, J shed 4 bases, and the junction held 8 bases outside the gene matches. Germline V gene lookup returns CDR1 SGHRS and CDR2 YFSETQ. The CDR3 is 17 amino acids. The chain's CDR3 is CASSLVSGTRITGELFF. In DNA form, the CDR3 reads TGCGCCAGCAGCTTGGTGTCCGGGACTAGGATCACCGGGGAGCTGTTTTTT.

The chain links TRBV4-1 to TRBJ1-4; D is undetermined. In germline, CDR1 is MGHRA, CDR2 YSYEKL. The V end was cut by 0 bases, the J end by 3 bases, with 5 bases between. This CDR3 comprises 14 residues. CDR3 sequence reads: CASSQDVANEKLFF. DNA for the CDR3: TGCGCCAGCAGCCAAGACGTCGCTAATGAAAAACTGTTTTTT.

This chain links TRBV5-4 with TRBJ2-1; 7 bases match TRBD1. CDR3 size: 15 residues. The ends lost 4 bases at V and 6 bases at J; junction bases unmatched: 10. Germline-derived CDR1 and CDR2 are SGHNT and YYREEE (reference sequence). The chain's CDR3 is CASSLWDSGTNEQFF. DNA for the CDR3: TGTGCCAGCAGCCTTTGGGACAGTGGGACCAATGAGCAGTTCTTC.

To note about this clone: One junction end disagrees with the germline gene, perhaps due to a read error. The V call is TRBV28, the J call TRBJ1-1; no clear D gene. The CDR3 has 12 residues. CDR1 is MDHEN, CDR2 SYDVKM, per germline. CDR3: CASGLPNTEAFF. The CDR3, as DNA: TGTGCCAGCGGTTTACCGAACACTGAAGCTTTCTTT.

This chain connects TRBV4-2 to TRBJ2-3; D uncertain. V was shortened by 1 base and J by 2 bases, with 13 bases between the two germline ends. This CDR3 is 16 amino acids long. Per the germline V gene, CDR1 is LGHNA and CDR2 is YNFKEQ. As DNA, the CDR3 is TGTGCCAGCAGCCAAGTGCCCGGCGAATACACAGATACGCAGTATTTT. It codes for CASSQVPGEYTDTQYF.

The chain is built from TRBV10-3 and TRBJ1-2; 8 positions match TRBD1. The CDR3 consists of 14 residues. V gave up 6 bases and J gave up 6 bases; unmatched junction bases: 9. CDR1 and CDR2 from the germline V gene are ENHRY and SYGVKD. CDR3 sequence (DNA): TGTGCCATCAGCGCGTATGAGGGACAGGATGGCTACACCTTC. Protein sequence: CAISAYEGQDGYTF.

This sequence joins TRBV5-1 and TRBJ2-5, with 10 bases that match TRBD2. The germline V gene has CDR1 SGHRS and CDR2 YFSETQ. The CDR3 covers 15 residues. J gave up 1 base and V 0 bases, and 0 bases lay outside the gene matches. CDR3 sequence reads: CASSLGLAGQETQYF. The CDR3 bases are TGCGCCAGCAGCTTGGGACTAGCGGGCCAAGAGACCCAGTACTTC.

The J gene is TRBJ2-5, the V gene TRBV14, with unresolved D. Trimming stripped 4 bases from V and 0 bases from J, with 3 bases between. The CDR3 has 12 amino acids. Germline V CDR1 and CDR2: SGHDN, FVKESK. CDR3 in amino acids: CASSRDQETQYF. The CDR3, as DNA: TGTGCCAGCAGCCGAGACCAAGAGACCCAGTACTTC.

The chain joins TRBV23-1 to TRBJ2-5; no reliable D call. TRBV23-1 falls under the ORF class, with uncertain function. This CDR3 spans 9 amino acids. The V end was cut by 4 bases, the J end by 9 bases, with 3 bases between. The CDR3 DNA sequence: TGCGCCAGCAGTCTGGCCCAGTACTTC. This encodes CASSLAQYF.

CDR3 nucleotide sequence: TGTGCCAGCAGCTTGACAGGGGGGCTTTATGGCTACACCTTC. Translated: CASSLTGGLYGYTF. The chain employs TRBV7-9 and TRBJ1-2; 9 bases fit TRBD1. CDR3 size: 14 residues. The ends lost 3 bases at V and 5 bases at J; junction bases unmatched: 4. From germline, CDR1 is SEHNR and CDR2 FQNEAQ (reference sequence). Together with reference TRBV7-9 and TRBJ1-2, the CDR3 gives the full variable domain: DTGVSQNPRHKITKRGQNVTFRCDPISEHNRLYWYRQTLGQGPEFLTYFQNEAQLEKSRLLSDRFSAERPKGSFSTLEIQRTEQGDSAMYLCASSLTGGLYGYTFGSGTRLTVV.

The rearrangement uses TRBV2 and TRBJ2-7; no clear D. The germline V and J ends were trimmed by 7 bases and 0 bases, with 7 bases remaining between them. CDR1 SNHLY and CDR2 FYNNEI come from the germline V gene. The CDR3 sequence is 12 residues long. The DNA for the CDR3 is TGTGCCAGCATGGGCTACTCCTACGAGCAGTACTTC. It codes for CASMGYSYEQYF. The variable domain in full, with the rest retrieved from reference TRBV2 and TRBJ2-7, is EPEVTQTPSHQVTQMGQEVILRCVPISNHLYFYWYRQILGQKVEFLVSFYNNEISEKSEIFDDQFSVERPDGSNFTLKIRSTKLEDSAMYFCASMGYSYEQYFGPGTRLTVT.

In this sample, this clone turned up once. The sample carries other DNA sequences with the same CDR3. J is TRBJ1-1 and V is TRBV15, with 8 bases that match TRBD1. The germline CDR1 and CDR2 sequences are LNHNV and YYDKDF (reference sequence). This CDR3 comprises 14 residues. The trim removed 3 bases at V and 0 bases at J, leaving 0 bases unmatched. CDR3 protein: CATSRDRVNTEAFF. In DNA, the CDR3 is TGTGCCACCAGCAGGGACAGGGTGAACACTGAAGCTTTCTTT.

This rearrangement joins TRBV10-1 to TRBJ1-1; the D gene is possibly TRBD1 (6 bases). The V end lost 6 bases, the J end lost 5 bases, and 13 bases lay between the germline ends. The CDR3 is made up of 13 amino acids. Germline assignment: CDR1 WNHNN and CDR2 SYGVQD (reference sequence). The CDR3 here is CASRAGGETEAFF. CDR3 DNA sequence: TGCGCCAGCAGGGCCGGGGGCGAGACTGAAGCTTTCTTT.

This rearrangement joins TRBV11-2 to TRBJ1-5; no reliable D call. Germline CDR1 and CDR2: SGHAT and FQNNGV. The CDR3 loop spans 13 amino acids. Trimming removed 1 base at V and 6 bases at J, with 7 bases between. The CDR3 DNA reads as TGTGCCAGCAGCTTAGGCAGACTTCAGCCCCAGCATTTT. Translating gives CASSLGRLQPQHF.

The chain is built from TRBV1 and TRBJ1-2; the listed D gene, TRBD1, was not tested against the DNA. TRBV1 is a recognized pseudogene. The CDR3 has 22 amino acids. The CDR3 DNA is TGCACCAGCAGCCAAGCTAGAGCAATCCGAGACAGGGTCTCTGTAGCTAACTATGGCTACACCTTC. Its protein is CTSSQARAIRDRVSVANYGYTF.

The chain recombines TRBV5-4 with TRBJ1-3, with 7 positions matching TRBD1. This CDR3 has 16 amino acids. CDR1 is SGHNT, CDR2 YYREEE, per germline (reference sequence). V shed 4 bases and J 1 base; nucleotides not matched to a gene: 8. In DNA, the CDR3 is TGTGCCAGCAGCCTGCCGACAGGGAGTTCTGGAAACACCATATATTTT. Protein: CASSLPTGSSGNTIYF.

The chain uses TRBV5-1 and TRBJ2-6; D may be TRBD1 or TRBD2 (5 bases each). The length of the CDR3 is 19 residues. Trimming pared 4 bases from V and 0 bases from J, leaving 20 bases between. Looked up from germline, CDR1 is SGHRS and CDR2 is YFSETQ. The CDR3 DNA sequence: TGCGCCAGCAGCGTTCCACCCGGGACCCCCAGCTCTGGGGCCAACGTCCTGACTTTC. Its translation: CASSVPPGTPSSGANVLTF.

This clone was seen only once. The chain recombines TRBV5-4 with TRBJ2-2, with 8 bases matching TRBD2. J gave up 0 bases and V 2 bases, and 6 bases lay outside the gene matches. Germline V gene data show CDR1 as SGHNT and CDR2 as YYREEE (reference sequence). The CDR3 sequence is 17 residues long. The CDR3 sequence is CASSFRGGLANTGELFF. In DNA form, the CDR3 reads TGTGCCAGCAGCTTCCGGGGGGGCCTGGCGAACACCGGGGAGCTGTTTTTT.